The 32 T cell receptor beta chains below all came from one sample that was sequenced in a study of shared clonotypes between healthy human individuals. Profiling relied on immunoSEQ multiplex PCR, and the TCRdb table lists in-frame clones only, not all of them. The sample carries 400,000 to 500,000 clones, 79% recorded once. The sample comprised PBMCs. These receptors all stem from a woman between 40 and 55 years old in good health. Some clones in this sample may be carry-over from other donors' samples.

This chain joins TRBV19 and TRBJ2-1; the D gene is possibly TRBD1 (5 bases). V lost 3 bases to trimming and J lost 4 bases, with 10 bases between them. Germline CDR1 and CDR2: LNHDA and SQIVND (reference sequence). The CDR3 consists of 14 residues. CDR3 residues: CASSIQGRYNEQFF. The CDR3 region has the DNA TGTGCCAGTAGTATCCAGGGTCGGTACAATGAGCAGTTCTTC.

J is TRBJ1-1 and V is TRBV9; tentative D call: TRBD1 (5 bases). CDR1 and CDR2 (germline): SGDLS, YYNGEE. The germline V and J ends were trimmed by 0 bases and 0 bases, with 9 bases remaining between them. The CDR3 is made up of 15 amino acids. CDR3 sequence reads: CASSVGPGLNTEAFF. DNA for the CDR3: TGTGCCAGCAGCGTAGGCCCAGGGCTGAACACTGAAGCTTTCTTT.

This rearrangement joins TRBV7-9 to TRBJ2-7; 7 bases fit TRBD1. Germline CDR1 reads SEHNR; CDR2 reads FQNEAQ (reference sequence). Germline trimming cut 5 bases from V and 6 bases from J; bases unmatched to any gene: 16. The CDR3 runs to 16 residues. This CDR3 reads CASSRPPVGGRVEQYF. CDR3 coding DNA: TGTGCCAGCAGCCGACCCCCGGTAGGGGGCCGGGTCGAGCAGTACTTC. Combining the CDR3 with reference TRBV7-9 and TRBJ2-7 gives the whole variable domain DTGVSQNPRHKITKRGQNVTFRCDPISEHNRLYWYRQTLGQGPEFLTYFQNEAQLEKSRLLSDRFSAERPKGSFSTLEIQRTEQGDSAMYLCASSRPPVGGRVEQYFGPGTRLTVT.

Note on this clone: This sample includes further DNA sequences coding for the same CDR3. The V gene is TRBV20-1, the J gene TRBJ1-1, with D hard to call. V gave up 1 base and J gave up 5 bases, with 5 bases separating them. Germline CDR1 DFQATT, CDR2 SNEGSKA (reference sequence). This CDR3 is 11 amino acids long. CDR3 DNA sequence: TGCAGTGCTAGAGGTAATACTGAAGCTTTCTTT. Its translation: CSARGNTEAFF.

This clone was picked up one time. In DNA, the CDR3 is TGTGCCAGCAGCGTTGGGGGAGGAGGTTACAATGAGCAGTTCTTC. Its translation is CASSVGGGGYNEQFF. The chain has TRBV9 and TRBJ2-1; tentative D call: TRBD2 (6 bases). The CDR3 has 15 amino acids. The V gene lost 2 bases and the J gene lost 4 bases, with 13 bases spanning the gap. Germline CDR1 SGDLS, CDR2 YYNGEE.

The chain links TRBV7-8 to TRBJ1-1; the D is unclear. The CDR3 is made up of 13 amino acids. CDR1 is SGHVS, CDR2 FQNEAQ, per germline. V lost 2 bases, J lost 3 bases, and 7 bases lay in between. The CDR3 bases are TGTGCCAGCAGCTTAAGGGTGGACACTGAAGCTTTCTTT. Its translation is CASSLRVDTEAFF. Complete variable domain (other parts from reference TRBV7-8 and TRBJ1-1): GAGVSQSPRYKVAKRGQDVALRCDPISGHVSLFWYQQALGQGPEFLTYFQNEAQLDKSGLPSDRFFAERPEGSVSTLKIQRTQQEDSAVYLCASSLRVDTEAFFGQGTRLTVV.

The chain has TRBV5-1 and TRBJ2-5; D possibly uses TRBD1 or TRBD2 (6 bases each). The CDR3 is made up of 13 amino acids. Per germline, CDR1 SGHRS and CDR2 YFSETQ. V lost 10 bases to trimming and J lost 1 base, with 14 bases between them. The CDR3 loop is CASGAGLQETQYF. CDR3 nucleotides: TGCGCCTCAGGGGCGGGGCTCCAAGAGACCCAGTACTTC. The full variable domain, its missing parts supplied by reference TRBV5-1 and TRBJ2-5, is KAGVTQTPRYLIKTRGQQVTLSCSPISGHRSVSWYQQTPGQGLQFLFEYFSETQRNKGNFPGRFSGRQFSNSRSEMNVSTLELGDSALYLCASGAGLQETQYFGPGTRLLVL.

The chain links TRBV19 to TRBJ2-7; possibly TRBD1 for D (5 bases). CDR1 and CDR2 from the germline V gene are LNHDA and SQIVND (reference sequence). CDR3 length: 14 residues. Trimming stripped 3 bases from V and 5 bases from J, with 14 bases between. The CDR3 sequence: CASSISPGSDEQYF. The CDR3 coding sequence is TGTGCCAGTAGTATTAGCCCAGGGTCGGACGAGCAGTACTTC. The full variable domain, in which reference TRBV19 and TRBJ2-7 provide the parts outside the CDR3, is DGGITQSPKYLFRKEGQNVTLSCEQNLNHDAMYWYRQDPGQGLRLIYYSQIVNDFQKGDIAEGYSVSREKKESFPLTVTSAQKNPTAFYLCASSISPGSDEQYFGPGTRLTVT.

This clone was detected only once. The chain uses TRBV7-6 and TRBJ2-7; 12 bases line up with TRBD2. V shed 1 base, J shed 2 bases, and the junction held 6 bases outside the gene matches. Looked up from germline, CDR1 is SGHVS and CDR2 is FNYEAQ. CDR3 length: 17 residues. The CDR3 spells CASSLGKTSGRPYEQYF. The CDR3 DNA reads TGTGCCAGCAGCTTAGGGAAGACTAGCGGGAGACCCTACGAGCAGTACTTC.

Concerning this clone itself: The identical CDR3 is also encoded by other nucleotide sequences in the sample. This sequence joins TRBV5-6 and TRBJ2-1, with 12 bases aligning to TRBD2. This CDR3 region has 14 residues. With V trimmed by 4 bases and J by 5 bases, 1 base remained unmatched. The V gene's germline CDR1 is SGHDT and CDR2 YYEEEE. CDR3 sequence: CASSRLAGDNEQFF. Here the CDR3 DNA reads TGTGCCAGCAGCCGACTAGCGGGAGACAATGAGCAGTTCTTC.

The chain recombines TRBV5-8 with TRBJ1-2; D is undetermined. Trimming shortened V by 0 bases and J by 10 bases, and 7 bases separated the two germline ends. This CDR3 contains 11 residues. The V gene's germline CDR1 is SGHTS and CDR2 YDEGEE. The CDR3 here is CASSLVTVYTF. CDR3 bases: TGTGCCAGCAGCTTGGTCACAGTCTACACCTTC.

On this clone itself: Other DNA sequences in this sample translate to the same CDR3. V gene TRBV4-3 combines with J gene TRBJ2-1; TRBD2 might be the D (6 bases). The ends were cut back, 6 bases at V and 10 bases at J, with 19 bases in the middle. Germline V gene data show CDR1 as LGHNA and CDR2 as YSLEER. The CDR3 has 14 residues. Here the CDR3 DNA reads TGCGCCAGCAGGAGGGAGGTGAACGGATTCGAGCAGTTCTTC. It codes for CASRREVNGFEQFF.

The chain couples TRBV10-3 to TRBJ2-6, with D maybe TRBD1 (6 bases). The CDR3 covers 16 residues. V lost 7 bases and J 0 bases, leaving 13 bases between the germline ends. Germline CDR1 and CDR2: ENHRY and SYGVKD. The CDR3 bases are TGTGCCATCAATAAGGACAGTAGCTCTGGGGCCAACGTCCTGACTTTC. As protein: CAINKDSSSGANVLTF.

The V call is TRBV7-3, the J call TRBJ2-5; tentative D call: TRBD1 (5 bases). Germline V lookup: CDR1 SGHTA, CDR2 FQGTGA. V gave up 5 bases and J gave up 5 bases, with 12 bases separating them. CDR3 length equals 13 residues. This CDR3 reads CASSLSQAETQYF. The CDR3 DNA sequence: TGTGCCAGCAGCCTATCACAGGCGGAGACCCAGTACTTC.

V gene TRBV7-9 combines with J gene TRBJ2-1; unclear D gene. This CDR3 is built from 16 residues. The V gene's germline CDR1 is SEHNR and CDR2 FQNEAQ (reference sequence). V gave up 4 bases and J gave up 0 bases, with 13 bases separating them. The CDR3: CASSSSGHHSYNEQFF. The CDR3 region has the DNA TGTGCCAGCAGCTCCTCAGGCCACCACTCCTACAATGAGCAGTTCTTC. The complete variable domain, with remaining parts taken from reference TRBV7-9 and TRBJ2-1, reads DTGVSQNPRHKITKRGQNVTFRCDPISEHNRLYWYRQTLGQGPEFLTYFQNEAQLEKSRLLSDRFSAERPKGSFSTLEIQRTEQGDSAMYLCASSSSGHHSYNEQFFGPGTRLTVL.

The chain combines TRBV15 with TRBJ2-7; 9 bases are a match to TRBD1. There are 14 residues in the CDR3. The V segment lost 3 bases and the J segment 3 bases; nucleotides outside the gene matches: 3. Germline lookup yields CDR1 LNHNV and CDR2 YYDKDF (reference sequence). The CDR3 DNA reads TGTGCCACCAGCAGGGGGGACAGGGACTACGAGCAGTACTTC. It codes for CATSRGDRDYEQYF.

Here the CDR3 reads CASSQTGALVTQYF. The CDR3 coding sequence is TGTGCCAGCAGCCAGACAGGGGCGCTAGTGACCCAGTACTTC. The chain is built from TRBV7-9 and TRBJ2-5; the match to TRBD1 covers 8 bases. V lost 5 bases to trimming and J lost 7 bases; unmatched junction nucleotides: 9. The CDR3 has 14 residues. Germline V gives CDR1 SEHNR, CDR2 FQNEAQ (reference sequence).

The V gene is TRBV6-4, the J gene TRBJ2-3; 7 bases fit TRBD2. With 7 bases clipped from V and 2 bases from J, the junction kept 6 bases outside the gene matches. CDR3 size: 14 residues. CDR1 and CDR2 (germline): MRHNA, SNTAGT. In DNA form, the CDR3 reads TGTGCCAGCATGGAGGGAGGGCCCACAGATACGCAGTATTTT. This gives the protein CASMEGGPTDTQYF.

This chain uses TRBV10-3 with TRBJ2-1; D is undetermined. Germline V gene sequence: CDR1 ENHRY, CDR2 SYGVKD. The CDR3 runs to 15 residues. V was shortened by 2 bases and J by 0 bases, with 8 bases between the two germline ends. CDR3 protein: CAISETTSSYNEQFF. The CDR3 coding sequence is TGTGCCATCAGTGAGACAACGAGCTCCTACAATGAGCAGTTCTTC.

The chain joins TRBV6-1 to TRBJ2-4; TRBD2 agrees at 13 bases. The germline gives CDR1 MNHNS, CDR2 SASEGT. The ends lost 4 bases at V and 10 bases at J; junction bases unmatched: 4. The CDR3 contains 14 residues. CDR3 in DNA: TGTGCCAGCAGTGCGGGACTAGCGGGGCAGATTCAGTACTTC. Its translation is CASSAGLAGQIQYF.

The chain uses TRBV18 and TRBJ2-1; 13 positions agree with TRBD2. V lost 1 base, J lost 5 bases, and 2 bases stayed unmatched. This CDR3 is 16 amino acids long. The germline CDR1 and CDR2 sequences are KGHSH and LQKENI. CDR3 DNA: TGTGCCAGCTCACCACAGGGACTAGCGGGAAACAATGAGCAGTTCTTC. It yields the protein CASSPQGLAGNNEQFF. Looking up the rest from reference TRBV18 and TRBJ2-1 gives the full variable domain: NAGVMQNPRHLVRRRGQEARLRCSPMKGHSHVYWYRQLPEEGLKFMVYLQKENIIDESGMPKERFSAEFPKEGPSILRIQQVVRGDSAAYFCASSPQGLAGNNEQFFGPGTRLTVL.

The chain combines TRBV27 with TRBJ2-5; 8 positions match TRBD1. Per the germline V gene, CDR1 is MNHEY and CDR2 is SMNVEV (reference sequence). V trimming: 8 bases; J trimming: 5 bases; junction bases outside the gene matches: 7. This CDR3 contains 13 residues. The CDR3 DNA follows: TGTGCCAGCCAGGAACAGGGGGATGAGACCCAGTACTTC. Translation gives CASQEQGDETQYF.

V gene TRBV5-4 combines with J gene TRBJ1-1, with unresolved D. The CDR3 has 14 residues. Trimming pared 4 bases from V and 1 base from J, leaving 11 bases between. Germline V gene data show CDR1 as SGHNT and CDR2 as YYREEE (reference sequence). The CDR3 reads CASSDVDKNTEAFF. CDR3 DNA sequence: TGTGCCAGCAGCGACGTAGACAAGAACACTGAAGCTTTCTTT.

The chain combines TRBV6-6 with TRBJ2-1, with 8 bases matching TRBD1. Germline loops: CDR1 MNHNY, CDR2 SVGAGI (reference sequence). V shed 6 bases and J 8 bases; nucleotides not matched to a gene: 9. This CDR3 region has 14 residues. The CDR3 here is CASSRGRRDHEQFF. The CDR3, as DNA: TGTGCCAGCAGCAGGGGGCGCCGGGACCATGAGCAGTTCTTC.

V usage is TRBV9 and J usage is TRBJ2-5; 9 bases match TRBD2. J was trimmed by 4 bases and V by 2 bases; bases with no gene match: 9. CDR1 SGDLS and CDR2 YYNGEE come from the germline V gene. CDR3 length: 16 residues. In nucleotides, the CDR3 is TGTGCCAGCAGCGTTGGGGGGACTAGCTTCCGAGAGACCCAGTACTTC. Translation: CASSVGGTSFRETQYF.

The CDR3 loop reads CASSPMSGAGQAREQFF. CDR3 nucleotides: TGTGCCAGCTCACCTATGAGCGGGGCGGGACAGGCAAGAGAGCAGTTCTTC. The rearrangement joins TRBV18 to TRBJ2-1; D perhaps matches TRBD1 (8 bases). CDR1 is KGHSH and CDR2 is LQKENI in the germline V gene. The V end lost 3 bases, the J end lost 10 bases, and 25 bases lay between the germline ends. The CDR3 runs to 17 residues.

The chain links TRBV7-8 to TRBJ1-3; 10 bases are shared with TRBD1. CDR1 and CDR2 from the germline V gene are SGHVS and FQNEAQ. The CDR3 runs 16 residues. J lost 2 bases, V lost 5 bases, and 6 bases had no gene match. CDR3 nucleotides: TGTGCCAGCAGCCCACTGGGGACAGGGGCTGGAAACACCATATATTTT. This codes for CASSPLGTGAGNTIYF.

CDR3 loop: CASSLTGDSYEQYF. CDR3 DNA: TGTGCCAGCAGCTTAACCGGGGACAGCTACGAGCAGTACTTC. The chain carries TRBV7-3 and TRBJ2-7, with 7 bases fitting TRBD1. Germline CDR1 reads SGHTA; CDR2 reads FQGTGA. The trim removed 0 bases at V and 3 bases at J, leaving 2 bases unmatched. The CDR3 is 14 residues long.

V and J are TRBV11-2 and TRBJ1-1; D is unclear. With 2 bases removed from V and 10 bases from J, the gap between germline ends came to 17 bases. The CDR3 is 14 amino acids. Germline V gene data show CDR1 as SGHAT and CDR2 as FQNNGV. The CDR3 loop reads CASSLTRVASTAFF. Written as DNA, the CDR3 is TGTGCCAGCAGCTTAACCCGTGTGGCTTCTACAGCTTTCTTT.

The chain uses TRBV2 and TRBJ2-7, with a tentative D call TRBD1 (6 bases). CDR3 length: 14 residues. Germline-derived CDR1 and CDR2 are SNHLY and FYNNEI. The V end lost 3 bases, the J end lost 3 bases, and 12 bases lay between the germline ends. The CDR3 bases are TGTGCCAGCAGTGAGTATGGACAGTACTACGAGCAGTACTTC. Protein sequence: CASSEYGQYYEQYF. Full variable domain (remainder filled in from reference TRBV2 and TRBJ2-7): EPEVTQTPSHQVTQMGQEVILRCVPISNHLYFYWYRQILGQKVEFLVSFYNNEISEKSEIFDDQFSVERPDGSNFTLKIRSTKLEDSAMYFCASSEYGQYYEQYFGPGTRLTVT.

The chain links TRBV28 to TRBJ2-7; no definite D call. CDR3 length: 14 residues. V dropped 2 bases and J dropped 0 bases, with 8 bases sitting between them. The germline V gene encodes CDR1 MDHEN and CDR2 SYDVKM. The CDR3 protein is CASSLRRFSYEQYF. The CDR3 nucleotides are TGTGCCAGCAGTTTACGACGTTTCTCCTACGAGCAGTACTTC.

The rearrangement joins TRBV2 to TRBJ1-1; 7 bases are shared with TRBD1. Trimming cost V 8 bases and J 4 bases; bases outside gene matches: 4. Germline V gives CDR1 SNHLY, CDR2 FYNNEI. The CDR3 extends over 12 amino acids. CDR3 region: CASVGTVTEAFF. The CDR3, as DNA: TGTGCCAGCGTCGGGACAGTCACTGAAGCTTTCTTT.